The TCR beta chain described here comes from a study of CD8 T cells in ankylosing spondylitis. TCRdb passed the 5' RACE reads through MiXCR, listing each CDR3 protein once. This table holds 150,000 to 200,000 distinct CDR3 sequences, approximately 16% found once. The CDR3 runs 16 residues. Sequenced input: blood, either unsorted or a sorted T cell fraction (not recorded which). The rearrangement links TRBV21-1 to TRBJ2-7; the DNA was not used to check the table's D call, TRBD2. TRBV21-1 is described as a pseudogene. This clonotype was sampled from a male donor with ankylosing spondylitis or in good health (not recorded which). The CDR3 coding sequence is TGTGCCAGCAGCAGGTGTGAGCCAGAGGAGGACTACGAGCAGTACTTC. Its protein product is CASSRCEPEEDYEQYF.